Listed below are T cell receptor beta chains from one sample, sequenced in a study of blood T cell repertoires in COVID-19. The data were produced by immunoSEQ multiplex PCR, yet TCRdb's version contains in-frame clones alone and is incomplete. Of about 380,000 clones in the sample, approximately 84% were seen once. Sequenced material: PBMCs or T cells enriched from blood (not recorded which). These TCRs come from a woman under 40 who had recovered from COVID-19. CDR3s include the opening cysteine and the closing phenylalanine or tryptophan. Each record gives: J gene, clone size, V gene, D gene, CDR3 protein, CDR3 DNA. A D gene is named only where the DNA matches it firmly. Clone size is stated in some rows and not others, as once, few, many or a class when expanded.

TRBJ1-2	few	TRBV13	TRBD1	CASSLGGGGIYGYTF	TGTGCCAGCAGCTTAGGTGGAGGGGGCATCTATGGCTACACCTTC
TRBJ1-1	.	TRBV5-4	.	CASGLIHGGAEAFF	TGTGCCAGCGGACTCATTCATGGGGGCGCTGAAGCTTTCTTT
TRBJ1-1	.	TRBV2	.	CATRGVMSTEAFF	TGTGCCACCAGAGGGGTAATGAGCACTGAAGCTTTCTTT
TRBJ2-2	.	TRBV2	TRBD2	CASSGSSGGTGELFF	TGTGCCAGCAGTGGTAGTAGCGGGGGCACCGGGGAGCTGTTTTTT
TRBJ2-7	.	TRBV28	.	CASSFLGTEQYF	TGTGCCAGCAGTTTTCTCGGTACCGAGCAGTACTTC
TRBJ2-7	.	TRBV6-5	.	CASSETDVYEQYF	TGTGCCAGTTCCGAGACAGATGTCTACGAGCAGTACTTC
TRBJ1-1	.	TRBV11-2	.	CASSFGRGTDTEAFF	TGTGCCAGCAGCTTCGGGAGGGGTACGGACACTGAAGCTTTCTTT
TRBJ1-4	.	TRBV6-1	.	CASSEATGLNEKLFF	TGTGCCAGCAGTGAAGCGACAGGACTTAATGAAAAACTGTTTTTT
TRBJ1-2	.	TRBV2	TRBD1	CASSVTGDYPNYGYTF	TGTGCCAGCAGTGTGACAGGGGACTATCCTAACTATGGCTACACCTTC
TRBJ1-2	.	TRBV5-4	TRBD1	CASTAFDRVNYGYTF	TGTGCCAGCACCGCATTCGACAGGGTCAACTATGGCTACACCTTC
TRBJ1-6	.	TRBV27	.	CASSPGRGDRSSPLHF	TGTGCCAGCAGTCCGGGGCGGGGGGACCGTAGTTCACCCCTCCACTTT
TRBJ1-2	.	TRBV10-1	TRBD1	CASILRQGITLGYTF	TGCGCCAGCATTTTAAGACAGGGAATAACACTTGGCTACACCTTC
TRBJ2-1	.	TRBV12-5	.	CASGLVPGERASYNEQFF	TGTGCTAGTGGTTTGGTACCGGGGGAGCGAGCAAGCTACAATGAGCAGTTCTTC
TRBJ1-2	.	TRBV11-2	.	CASSLDSGVRVNYGYTF	TGTGCCAGCAGCTTAGATAGCGGGGTCAGGGTTAACTATGGCTACACCTTC
TRBJ1-6	few	TRBV3-1/TRBV3-2	.	CASSQVGGRSNSPLHF	TGTGCCAGCAGCCAAGTCGGGGGACGTTCTAATTCACCCCTCCACTTT
TRBJ1-1	once	TRBV7-9	TRBD1	CASNLGQGVNTEAFF	TGTGCCAGCAACTTGGGCCAGGGGGTGAACACTGAAGCTTTCTTT
TRBJ2-7	few	TRBV19	.	CASSILLTRGTYEQYF	TGTGCCAGTAGTATACTTCTTACCCGGGGAACCTACGAGCAGTACTTC
TRBJ2-3	once	TRBV19	TRBD2	CASSISGGAQDTQYF	TGTGCCAGTAGTATCAGCGGGGGGGCGCAGGATACGCAGTATTTT
TRBJ2-7	.	TRBV7-9	TRBD1	CASSIGQGVYEQYF	TGTGCCAGCAGCATCGGACAGGGGGTGTACGAGCAGTACTTC
TRBJ1-2	.	TRBV7-9	TRBD1	CASSFLTGDYGYTF	TGTGCCAGCAGCTTCTTAACAGGGGACTATGGCTACACCTTC
TRBJ2-7	once	TRBV24-1	.	CATNHRAMGEQYF	TGTGCCACCAACCACAGGGCCATGGGTGAGCAGTACTTC
TRBJ1-1	.	TRBV3-1/TRBV3-2	.	CASSQGPEAFF	TGTGCCAGCAGCCAGGGCCCTGAAGCTTTCTTT
TRBJ2-2	.	TRBV18	.	CASSDSNGRELFF	TGTGCCAGCTCCGACTCGAACGGCAGGGAGCTGTTTTTT
TRBJ2-7	.	TRBV3-1/TRBV3-2	TRBD2	CASSSSGATYEQYF	TGTGCCAGCAGCTCTAGCGGAGCCACCTACGAGCAGTACTTC
TRBJ1-6	.	TRBV28	.	CASSSPQSSYNSPLHF	TGTGCCAGCAGTTCTCCACAGAGCTCCTATAATTCACCCCTCCACTTT
TRBJ1-2	.	TRBV5-1	TRBD1	CASSPDGTGTYGYTF	TGCGCCAGCAGCCCGGACGGGACAGGGACCTATGGCTACACCTTC
TRBJ2-5	.	TRBV19	TRBD2	CASSIVAGGQETQYF	TGTGCCAGTAGTATCGTAGCGGGGGGCCAAGAGACCCAGTACTTC
TRBJ1-6	.	TRBV18	.	CASSPGDNSPLHF	TGTGCCAGCTCACCGGGAGATAATTCACCCCTCCACTTT
TRBJ1-2	few	TRBV9	.	CASSRSGNRYGYTF	TGTGCCAGCAGCAGATCCGGGAATAGATATGGCTACACCTTC
TRBJ2-3	.	TRBV7-9	TRBD2	CASSYSGDTQYF	TGTGCCAGCAGCTACAGCGGGGACACGCAGTATTTT
TRBJ1-2	.	TRBV10-3	.	CAISESSLANYGYTF	TGTGCCATCAGTGAGTCTTCATTAGCTAACTATGGCTACACCTTC